A single sample is the source of the 32 T cell receptor beta chains below, sequenced in a study of blood T cell repertoires in COVID-19. This table comes from immunoSEQ multiplex PCR, and its TCRdb copy is limited to in-frame clones, with some not included. The data hold about 32,000 clones, with 85% to 90% observed a single time. The sequenced sample was peripheral blood. These receptors were taken from a woman between 65 and 79 years old with active COVID-19.

The J gene is TRBJ1-1, the V gene TRBV6-5; D might be TRBD1 (6 bases). Trimming stripped 4 bases from V and 4 bases from J, with 10 bases between. The germline CDR1 and CDR2 sequences are MNHEY and SVGAGI. The CDR3 is 13 residues long. The CDR3 sequence is CASSFDRSTEAFF. The DNA for the CDR3 is TGTGCCAGCAGTTTTGACAGGTCCACTGAAGCTTTCTTT.

The V call is TRBV5-1, the J call TRBJ2-3, with TRBD2 matching 11 bases. Germline V gene lookup returns CDR1 SGHRS and CDR2 YFSETQ. The J segment lost 6 bases and the V segment lost 3 bases, leaving 6 bases of the junction unmatched. This CDR3 is 15 amino acids long. CDR3 nucleotides: TGCGCCAGCAGCTCGACTAGCGGGGCCTCGGATACGCAGTATTTT. It encodes CASSSTSGASDTQYF.

V is TRBV5-6 and J is TRBJ2-1; 11 bases fit TRBD2. In germline, CDR1 is SGHDT, CDR2 YYEEEE. The CDR3 runs 15 residues. V shed 0 bases, J shed 9 bases, and the junction held 5 bases outside the gene matches. DNA of the CDR3: TGTGCCAGCAGCTTGGTTAGCGGGGGGGCCGGTGAGCAGTTCTTC. This gives the protein CASSLVSGGAGEQFF.

The V call is TRBV5-1, the J call TRBJ2-7, with D possibly matching TRBD2 (5 bases). Germline loops: CDR1 SGHRS, CDR2 YFSETQ. This CDR3 is built from 14 residues. The V end was cut by 2 bases, the J end by 2 bases, with 11 bases between. The CDR3 loop reads CASSFSGLTYEQYF. In DNA, the CDR3 is TGCGCCAGCAGCTTTTCTGGACTGACCTACGAGCAGTACTTC.

This clone was counted once. J is TRBJ1-6 and V is TRBV23-1, with D uncertain. TRBV23-1 falls under the ORF class, with uncertain function. Between the trimmed V and J ends, which lost 8 bases and 8 bases, there was a span of 19 bases. CDR3 length: 15 residues. The CDR3 is CASVEIYPADSPLHF. CDR3 bases: TGCGCCAGCGTCGAAATTTATCCCGCGGATTCACCCCTCCACTTT.

This chain connects TRBV5-1 to TRBJ2-1; maybe TRBD2 (6 bases). The CDR3 is made up of 14 amino acids. Trimming took 6 bases from V and 5 from J, leaving 15 bases between them. CDR1 and CDR2 from the germline V gene are SGHRS and YFSETQ. The CDR3 nucleotides are TGCGCCAGCATCAAGGGAGGATATAACAATGAGCAGTTCTTC. This sequence encodes CASIKGGYNNEQFF.

Of note for this clone: An end of the junction differs from the germline gene, which may be a read error. The rearrangement uses TRBV27 and TRBJ2-3; 7 bases fit TRBD2. Germline V CDR1 and CDR2: MNHEY, SMNVEV (reference sequence). The CDR3 length is 13 residues. The CDR3 sequence is CASSPPGLSHLNF. Here the CDR3 DNA reads TGTGCCAGCAGTCCCCCGGGACTAAGTCATTTGAATTTT.

This chain connects TRBV12-3 or TRBV12-4 to TRBJ2-7, with D uncertain. With 6 bases removed from V and 2 bases from J, the gap between germline ends came to 8 bases. This CDR3 spans 12 amino acids. CDR3 sequence (DNA): TGTGCCAGCAGGAGCGACGCCTACGAGCAGTACTTC. Translating it yields CASRSDAYEQYF.

The V call is TRBV28, the J call TRBJ2-7; no reliable D call. Germline CDR1 MDHEN, CDR2 SYDVKM. The CDR3 sequence is 11 residues long. Trimming cost V 7 bases and J 1 base, with 5 bases left between them. The CDR3 DNA follows: TGTGCCAGCAAACGGTCCTACGAGCAGTACTTC. This sequence encodes CASKRSYEQYF.

V usage is TRBV6-2 or TRBV6-3 and J usage is TRBJ2-1, with 7 bases matching TRBD1. The ends lost 5 bases at V and 1 base at J; junction bases unmatched: 8. This CDR3 spans 16 amino acids. The V gene's germline CDR1 is MNHEY and CDR2 SVGEGT. The CDR3 nucleotides are TGTGCCAGCAGTCAGGACGACAGGGCGTCCTACAATGAGCAGTTCTTC. This codes for CASSQDDRASYNEQFF.

The chain links TRBV19 to TRBJ1-4; the D gene is possibly TRBD1 (6 bases). CDR3 length equals 15 residues. Germline CDR1 reads LNHDA; CDR2 reads SQIVND (reference sequence). V was trimmed by 5 bases and J by 5 bases, leaving 15 bases between them. As DNA, the CDR3 is TGTGCCAGTAGTGGTCGACAGGAGAAGAATGAAAAACTGTTTTTT. Its protein is CASSGRQEKNEKLFF.

The chain carries TRBV6-2 or TRBV6-3 and TRBJ1-5, with no clear D. This CDR3 contains 13 residues. Trimming stripped 4 bases from V and 5 bases from J, with 9 bases between. Germline V gene lookup returns CDR1 MNHEY and CDR2 SVGEGT. This chain's CDR3 is CASSSDIHQPQHF. CDR3 bases: TGTGCCAGCAGTTCCGACATCCATCAGCCCCAGCATTTT.

This chain joins TRBV28 and TRBJ1-1; D remains unclear. This CDR3 comprises 14 residues. CDR1 and CDR2 (germline): MDHEN, SYDVKM. Trimming took 7 bases from V and 0 from J, leaving 12 bases between them. Here the CDR3 reads CASMEDWVNTEAFF. In nucleotides, the CDR3 is TGTGCCAGCATGGAGGATTGGGTGAACACTGAAGCTTTCTTT.

The V call is TRBV4-1, the J call TRBJ1-4; D is perhaps TRBD1 (5 bases). The V gene lost 1 base and the J gene lost 8 bases, with 11 bases spanning the gap. The CDR3 has 14 amino acids. CDR1 MGHRA and CDR2 YSYEKL come from the germline V gene. The CDR3, as DNA: TGCGCCAGCAGCCAAGTGGGGGGAGAGGAAAAACTGTTTTTT. It translates to CASSQVGGEEKLFF.

The V and J genes are TRBV30 and TRBJ1-6; 9 nucleotides align to TRBD1. The germline gives CDR1 GTSNPN, CDR2 SVGIG (reference sequence). Unmatched junction bases numbered 9, after V lost 5 bases and J lost 7 bases. The CDR3 has 15 residues. CDR3 sequence reads: CAWRYTGTGNSPLHF. The CDR3 region has the DNA TGTGCCTGGCGTTACACCGGGACAGGGAATTCACCCCTCCACTTT.

This clone has more than one count but fewer than ten. The chain carries TRBV6-5 and TRBJ1-1, with 8 positions matching TRBD1. Trimming removed 2 bases from V and 1 base from J; junction bases left unmatched: 3. Germline CDR1 and CDR2: MNHEY and SVGAGI. This CDR3 is built from 15 residues. This CDR3 is CASSYQGQANTEAFF. The CDR3 nucleotides read TGTGCCAGCAGTTACCAGGGACAGGCGAACACTGAAGCTTTCTTT.

Details on this clone: One junction end disagrees with the germline gene, perhaps due to a read error. The chain couples TRBV11-1 to TRBJ1-1; TRBD1 aligns across 10 bases. CDR1 SGHAT and CDR2 FQDESV come from the germline V gene (reference sequence). The CDR3 is made up of 14 amino acids. CDR3 in amino acids: CASSWGQGNPEAFF. The CDR3 DNA reads as TGTGCCAGCAGCTGGGGACAGGGGAACCCTGAAGCTTTCTTT.

The chain couples TRBV30 to TRBJ1-5, with TRBD1 identical over 8 bases. CDR1 is GTSNPN, CDR2 SVGIG, per germline (reference sequence). Trimming took 4 bases from V and 9 from J; bases not matched to a gene: 8. The CDR3 loop spans 13 amino acids. The chain's CDR3 is CAWTPGGARPQHF. The CDR3 nucleotides read TGTGCCTGGACCCCAGGGGGCGCGAGGCCCCAGCATTTT.

This chain links TRBV7-8 with TRBJ1-2, with 9 bases that match TRBD1. V shed 3 bases, J shed 7 bases, and the junction held 12 bases outside the gene matches. CDR1 is SGHVS, CDR2 FQNEAQ, per germline. CDR3 length: 16 amino acids. The DNA for the CDR3 is TGTGCCAGCAGCTTCGTGGGCAGGGACAGGGTCGGTGGCTACACCTTC. Encoded protein: CASSFVGRDRVGGYTF.

V usage is TRBV7-9 and J usage is TRBJ1-1; D perhaps matches TRBD1 (6 bases). Trimming left V 5 bases short and J 10 bases short, with 17 bases between. Per germline, CDR1 SEHNR and CDR2 FQNEAQ (reference sequence). This CDR3 spans 13 amino acids. In DNA, the CDR3 is TGTGCCAGCAGCCCTTGGGACATCCCCGTAGCTTTCTTT. Translation gives CASSPWDIPVAFF.

The chain joins TRBV6-2 or TRBV6-3 to TRBJ1-2, with 7 bases fitting TRBD1. There are 17 residues in the CDR3. After removal of 0 bases from V and 4 bases from J, the junction contained 11 bases not matched to a gene. Germline CDR1 MNHEY, CDR2 SVGEGT. The CDR3 nucleotides read TGTGCCAGCAGTTACTCGCTACACCCGACAGGGATCTATGGCTACACCTTC. Protein: CASSYSLHPTGIYGYTF.

This rearrangement joins TRBV2 to TRBJ1-2, with TRBD1 as a possible D gene (5 bases). Germline assignment: CDR1 SNHLY and CDR2 FYNNEI. The length of the CDR3 is 13 residues. The V and J ends lost 6 bases and 3 bases respectively, with 11 bases between them. The CDR3 DNA reads TGTGCCAGCAGGGCGGGGCCTGACTATGGCTACACCTTC. Residues: CASRAGPDYGYTF.

In this sample, this clone turned up once. The V call is TRBV9, the J call TRBJ2-2; maybe TRBD2 (6 bases). The CDR3 loop spans 16 amino acids. Germline V CDR1 and CDR2: SGDLS, YYNGEE. V gave up 4 bases and J gave up 1 base, with 14 bases separating them. The DNA of the CDR3 is TGTGCCAGCAGCCCGGTCCGGGACTTGAACACCGGGGAGCTGTTTTTT. The encoded protein is CASSPVRDLNTGELFF.

V gene TRBV14 combines with J gene TRBJ2-5, with 9 bases lining up with TRBD2. The germline V gene has CDR1 SGHDN and CDR2 FVKESK. The CDR3 has 15 residues. V was pared by 6 bases and J by 1 base, with 6 bases of the junction left unmatched. The CDR3 DNA is TGTGCCAGCAGTCGAATAGCGGGGGCCCAAGAGACCCAGTACTTC. Its protein is CASSRIAGAQETQYF.

The chain has TRBV27 and TRBJ2-7, with 8 bases identical to TRBD1. The V and J ends lost 8 bases and 3 bases, in that order; junction bases with no gene match: 9. CDR1 and CDR2 (germline): MNHEY, SMNVEV (reference sequence). CDR3 length: 14 residues. The CDR3 region has the DNA TGTGCCAGCGCACTGGGGACAGGATACTACGAGCAGTACTTC. Amino acid sequence: CASALGTGYYEQYF.

The chain links TRBV10-2 to TRBJ2-3, with TRBD2 matching over 8 bases. Germline lookup yields CDR1 WSHSY and CDR2 SAAADI. This CDR3 has 14 residues. J was trimmed by 0 bases and V by 7 bases; bases with no gene match: 3. CDR3 region: CASKSGGSTDTQYF. CDR3 DNA sequence: TGCGCCAGCAAGTCGGGGGGGAGCACAGATACGCAGTATTTT.

The gene calls are TRBV6-2 or TRBV6-3 and TRBJ1-1; 8 bases align to TRBD1. Germline CDR1 reads MNHEY; CDR2 reads SVGEGT. Trimming cost V 3 bases and J 0 bases; bases outside gene matches: 3. This CDR3 has 15 residues. The CDR3 sequence: CASSYSGGLNTEAFF. Written as DNA, the CDR3 is TGTGCCAGCAGTTATTCAGGGGGCTTGAACACTGAAGCTTTCTTT.

The count of this clone is one. V usage is TRBV30 and J usage is TRBJ1-2; D is possibly TRBD1 (6 bases). Germline CDR1 is GTSNPN and CDR2 is SVGIG (reference sequence). Between the trimmed V and J ends, which lost 4 bases and 3 bases, there was a span of 12 bases. This CDR3 is built from 13 residues. In DNA form, the CDR3 reads TGTGCCTGGAAACAGGGAGGGGACTATGGCTACACCTTC. Its protein is CAWKQGGDYGYTF.

V gene TRBV9 combines with J gene TRBJ2-7; TRBD1 might be the D (7 bases). V was cut by 0 bases and J by 7 bases, with 17 bases left in between. The CDR3 has 15 residues. CDR1 SGDLS and CDR2 YYNGEE come from the germline V gene. In DNA, the CDR3 is TGTGCCAGCAGCGTAGGACTAGGGGGCGGATTTGAGCAGTACTTC. Amino acid sequence: CASSVGLGGGFEQYF.

The V gene is TRBV3-1 (or the pseudogene TRBV3-2), the J gene TRBJ2-1; 10 nucleotides align to TRBD2. Germline values: CDR1 LGHDT, CDR2 YNNKEL (reference sequence). J lost 3 bases, V lost 4 bases, and 9 bases had no gene match. This CDR3 spans 17 amino acids. CDR3 nucleotide sequence: TGTGCCAGCAGCCCCTCGGGGGCTAGCGGGGGCTACAATGAGCAGTTCTTC. Its protein is CASSPSGASGGYNEQFF.

This chain links TRBV14 with TRBJ2-6, with TRBD2 matching 7 bases. The CDR3 contains 18 residues. V shed 1 base and J 0 bases; nucleotides not matched to a gene: 6. Per the germline V gene, CDR1 is SGHDN and CDR2 is FVKESK. The CDR3 reads CASSQVRGVSSGANVLTF. CDR3 DNA sequence: TGTGCCAGCAGCCAAGTCCGGGGGGTTAGCTCTGGGGCCAACGTCCTGACTTTC.

About this clone: Germline is not matched at one junction end, which may reflect a read error. The chain carries TRBV7-2 and TRBJ2-1; the match to TRBD2 covers 9 bases. CDR1 is SGHTA, CDR2 FQGNSA, per germline. This CDR3 contains 14 residues. The CDR3 bases are TGTGCCAGTAGCTTAGGCGGGAGGGGTAATGAGCAGTTCTTC. Translation gives CASSLGGRGNEQFF.